Listed below are T cell receptor beta chains from one sample, sequenced in a study of shared clonotypes between healthy human individuals. Assay used: immunoSEQ multiplex PCR; TCRdb lists only in-frame clones, some missing. The sample records just over 2,000,000 clones, over 85% being singletons. The sequencing sample was made of naive CD8+ T cells sorted from blood. The receptors derive from a man younger than 35 in good health. Both conserved end residues are part of each CDR3. Fields, in order: clone size, D gene, J gene, V gene, CDR3 DNA, CDR3 protein. A D gene is named only where the DNA matches it firmly. Only part of the rows carry a size: once, few, many, or a class if the clone is expanded.

>NA|TRBD2|TRBJ2-7|TRBV7-9
TGTGCCAGCAGCCCTGGGGGCGGGACTAGGGTCTACGAGCAGTACTTC
CASSPGGGTRVYEQYF
>NA|TRBD1|TRBJ2-1|TRBV27
TGTGCCAGCAGTTCCGGGACAGCCGTGGTGAATGAGCAGTTCTTC
CASSSGTAVVNEQFF
>once|TRBD2|TRBJ2-7|TRBV5-6
TGTGCCAGCAGCCTGGGACTAGCGGGGCCCTACTCCTACGAGCAGTACTTC
CASSLGLAGPYSYEQYF
>NA|NA|TRBJ1-3|TRBV28
TGTGCCAGTCAACAGGTTGACTCTGGAAACACCATATATTTT
CASQQVDSGNTIYF
>NA|NA|TRBJ1-2|TRBV7-2
TGTGCCAGCAGCTTAGAGGTGGGGGACTATGGCTACACCTTC
CASSLEVGDYGYTF
>NA|NA|TRBJ2-7|TRBV27
TGTGCCAGCAGTTTTGGGGGGCTTAGCGACGAGCAGTACTTC
CASSFGGLSDEQYF
>NA|NA|TRBJ2-3|TRBV10-3
TGTGCCATCAGTGACCGGGAGCGAAGCACAGATACGCAGTATTTT
CAISDRERSTDTQYF
>NA|TRBD1|TRBJ2-5|TRBV5-6
TGTGCCAGCAGCGGGACAGGGGAGGGCCAAGAGACCCAGTACTTC
CASSGTGEGQETQYF
>NA|NA|TRBJ1-2|TRBV30
TGTGCCTGGATCATGGAGGACTATGGCTACACCTTC
CAWIMEDYGYTF
>NA|NA|TRBJ2-7|TRBV9
TGTGCCAGCAGCCCCCTACAGGTTACCTACGAGCAGTACTTC
CASSPLQVTYEQYF
>NA|NA|TRBJ2-7|TRBV27
TGTGCCAGCAGTATTAGCGTCTTGCCCTCCTACGAGCAGTACTTC
CASSISVLPSYEQYF